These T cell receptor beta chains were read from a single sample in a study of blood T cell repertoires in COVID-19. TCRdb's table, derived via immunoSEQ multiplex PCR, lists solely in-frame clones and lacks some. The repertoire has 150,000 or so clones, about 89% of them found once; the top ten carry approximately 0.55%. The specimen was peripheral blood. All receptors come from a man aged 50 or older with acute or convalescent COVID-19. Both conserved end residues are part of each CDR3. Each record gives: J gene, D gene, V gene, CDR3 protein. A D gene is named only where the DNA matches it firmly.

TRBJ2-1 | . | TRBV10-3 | CAINWGDNEQFF
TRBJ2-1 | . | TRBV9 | CASSVEGGIAAYNEQFF
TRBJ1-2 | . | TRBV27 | CASSAYPRSNYGYTF
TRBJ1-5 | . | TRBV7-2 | CASTPGGDANQPQHF
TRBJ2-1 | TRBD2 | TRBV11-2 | CASSLGTSGNNEQFF
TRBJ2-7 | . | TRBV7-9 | CASSPDREYEQYF
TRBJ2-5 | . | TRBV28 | CASSLPQGQETQYF
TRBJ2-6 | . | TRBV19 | CASSLRASTGANVLTF
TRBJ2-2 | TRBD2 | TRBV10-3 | CAISVTPSGPGELFF
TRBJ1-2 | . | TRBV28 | CASSSGADYGYTF
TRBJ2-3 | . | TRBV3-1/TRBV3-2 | CASSRLDTQYF
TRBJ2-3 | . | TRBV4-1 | CASSLSDTQYF
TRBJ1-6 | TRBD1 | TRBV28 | CASKGQGANNSPLHF
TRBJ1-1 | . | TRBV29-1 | CSVNRDTEAFF
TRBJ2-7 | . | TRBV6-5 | CASSPEEFYEQYF
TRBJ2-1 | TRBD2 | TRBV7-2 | CASSLRTSGSNEQFF
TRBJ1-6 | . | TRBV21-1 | CAGSGTGDSPLHF
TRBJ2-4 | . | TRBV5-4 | CASSLRPGVPTGENIQYF
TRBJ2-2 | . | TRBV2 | CASSVNVPGNTGELFF
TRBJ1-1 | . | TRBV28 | CASSTLPGLKAFF
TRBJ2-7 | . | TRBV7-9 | CASSSTGREQYF
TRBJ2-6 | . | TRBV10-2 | CASSETYTVQGKTSGANVLTF
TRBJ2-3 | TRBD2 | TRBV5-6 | CASSLAGGLGYF
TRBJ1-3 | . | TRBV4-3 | CASSATLGDTIYF
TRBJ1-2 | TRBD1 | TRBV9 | CASSVGDSSYGYTF
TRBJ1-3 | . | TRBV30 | CAWGLGSGARNTIYF
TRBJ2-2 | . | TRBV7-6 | CASSLSDYTGELFF
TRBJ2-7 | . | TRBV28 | CASTLGGGMYEQYF
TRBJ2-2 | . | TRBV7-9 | CASTLGVSITGELFF
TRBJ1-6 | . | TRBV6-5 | CASSSTGGGNSPLHF
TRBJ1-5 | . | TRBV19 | CASTVRQGNQPQHF
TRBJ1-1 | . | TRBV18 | CASSPRGGGLTEAFF
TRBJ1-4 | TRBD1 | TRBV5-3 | CARSRVKGTGPNEKLFF
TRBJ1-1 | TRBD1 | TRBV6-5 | CASTSRGTGASGAFF
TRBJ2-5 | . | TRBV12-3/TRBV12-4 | CASSGGVTQYF
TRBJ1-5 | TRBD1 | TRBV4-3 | CASSQGTGGNQPQHF
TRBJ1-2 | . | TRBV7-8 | CASSLGAVQDYGYTF
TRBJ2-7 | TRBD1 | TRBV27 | CASRTSAAGGSYEQYF
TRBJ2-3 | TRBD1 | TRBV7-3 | CASSPTGGNSESSTDTQYF
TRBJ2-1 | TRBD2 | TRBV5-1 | CASSFSGGANEQFF
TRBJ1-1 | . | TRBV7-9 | CASSLAGPTEAFF
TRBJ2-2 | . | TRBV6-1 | CASSEAVVSTGELFF
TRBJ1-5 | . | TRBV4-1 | CASSQQFTGYNQPQHF
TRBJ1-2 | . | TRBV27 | CASRPTGFYGYTF
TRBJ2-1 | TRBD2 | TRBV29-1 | CSVGGLAGTYNEQFF
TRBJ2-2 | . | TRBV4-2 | CASSSAEGGTDLNTGELFF
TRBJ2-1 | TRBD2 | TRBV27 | CASSPSLAGVYNEQFF
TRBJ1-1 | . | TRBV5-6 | CASSRTDFGAFF
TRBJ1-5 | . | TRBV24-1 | CATSDRRVGQPQHF
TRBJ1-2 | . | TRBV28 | CASSLADLRYGYTF
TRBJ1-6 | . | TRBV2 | CASSEGRENSPLHF
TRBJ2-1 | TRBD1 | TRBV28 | CASSIWGQGFNEQFF
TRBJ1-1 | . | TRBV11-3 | CASSPGGRNTEAFF